This entry lists 2 T cell receptor beta chains sequenced from one sample in a study of blood T cell repertoires in COVID-19. Produced via immunoSEQ multiplex PCR; TCRdb's table is partial and in-frame only. The table lists 250,000 to 350,000 clones, 75% to 95% of them singletons, with 0.9% to 1.2% in the top ten. Sequenced material: PBMCs or T cells enriched from blood (not recorded which). These TCRs come from a woman under 40 who had recovered from COVID-19.

The V gene is TRBV7-9, the J gene TRBJ1-3; D unresolved. CDR1 SEHNR and CDR2 FQNEAQ come from the germline V gene (reference sequence). The CDR3 has 14 amino acids. V lost 2 bases and J 2 bases, leaving 7 bases between the germline ends. Here the CDR3 DNA reads TGTGCCAGCAGCTTACGAGAGGCTGGAAACACCATATATTTT. Translated, it gives CASSLREAGNTIYF.

V is TRBV7-9 and J is TRBJ2-1; TRBD2 agrees at 11 bases. The V segment lost 2 bases and the J segment 6 bases; nucleotides outside the gene matches: 3. Germline CDR1 is SEHNR and CDR2 is FQNEAQ (reference sequence). The CDR3 contains 15 residues. The CDR3 region is CASSLTSGRTNEQFF. In nucleotides, the CDR3 is TGTGCCAGCAGCTTAACTAGCGGGAGAACCAATGAGCAGTTCTTC.